This T cell receptor (beta chain) was sequenced for a study of blood T cell repertoires in COVID-19. Assay: immunoSEQ multiplex PCR; the TCRdb copy retains only in-frame clones and omits some. The top ten hold over 3.5% of the sample, which has just over 300,000 clones, 90% seen once. Recruits, aged about 18 to 89 years, lived in 20 to 30 US areas. The J segment lost 7 bases and the V segment lost 1 base, leaving 4 bases of the junction unmatched. Germline CDR1 is SGHTA and CDR2 is FQGNSA. This CDR3 has 16 residues. V gene TRBV7-2 combines with J gene TRBJ1-6, with 10 nucleotides matching TRBD1. The clonotype originates from a woman under 30 with acute COVID-19. The sample comprised PBMCs or T cells enriched from blood (not recorded which). The CDR3 DNA sequence: TGTGCCAGCAGCTTAGGATGGGGACAGGGGAATTCACCCCTCCACTTT. The encoded protein is CASSLGWGQGNSPLHF.